This T cell receptor beta chain was sequenced for a study of monozygotic twins with inflammatory bowel disease. This CDR3 has 16 residues. The V gene's germline CDR1 is DFQATT and CDR2 SNEGSKA (reference sequence). TCRdb re-called the 5' RACE reads; one entry per CDR3 protein, DNA not given. The listing records around 450,000 distinct CDR3 sequences. Sequenced material: blood. The TCR originated in a human donor with ulcerative colitis or Crohn's disease, or a healthy co-twin of an affected twin (not recorded which). This chain links TRBV20-1 with TRBJ1-2; lacking DNA, the TRBD1 call made by TCRdb goes unchecked. The CDR3 sequence: CSARVRDVRGNYGYTF.